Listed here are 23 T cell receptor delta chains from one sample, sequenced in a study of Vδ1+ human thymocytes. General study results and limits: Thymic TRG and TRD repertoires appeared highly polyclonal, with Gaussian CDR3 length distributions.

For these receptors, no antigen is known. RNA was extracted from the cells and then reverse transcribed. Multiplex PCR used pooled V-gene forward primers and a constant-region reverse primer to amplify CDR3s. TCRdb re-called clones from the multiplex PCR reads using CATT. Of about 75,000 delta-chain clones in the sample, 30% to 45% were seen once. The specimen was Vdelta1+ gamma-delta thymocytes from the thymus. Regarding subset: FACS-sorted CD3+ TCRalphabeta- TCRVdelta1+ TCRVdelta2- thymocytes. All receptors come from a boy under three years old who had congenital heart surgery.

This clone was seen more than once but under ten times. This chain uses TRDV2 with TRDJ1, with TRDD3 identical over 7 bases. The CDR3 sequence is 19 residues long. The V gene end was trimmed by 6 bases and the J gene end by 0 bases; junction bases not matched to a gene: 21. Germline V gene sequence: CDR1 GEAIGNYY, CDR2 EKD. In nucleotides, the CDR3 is TGTGCCTGTCTCCACTGGGGTCCACGGATATCGGGGTACACCGATAAACTCATCTTT. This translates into CACLHWGPRISGYTDKLIF.

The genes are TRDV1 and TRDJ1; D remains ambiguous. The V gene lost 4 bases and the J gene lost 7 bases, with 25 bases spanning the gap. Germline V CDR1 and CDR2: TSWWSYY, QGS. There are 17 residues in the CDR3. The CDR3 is CALGGPRESRRAGKLIF. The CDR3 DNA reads TGTGCTCTTGGGGGACCTAGGGAATCCCGCCGAGCGGGTAAACTCATCTTT.

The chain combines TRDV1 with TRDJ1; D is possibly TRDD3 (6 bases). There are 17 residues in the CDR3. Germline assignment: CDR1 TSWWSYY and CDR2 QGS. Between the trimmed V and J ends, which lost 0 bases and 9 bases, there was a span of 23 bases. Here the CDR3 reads CALGELPTTILGRELIF. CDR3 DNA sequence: TGTGCTCTTGGGGAACTCCCTACTACGATTCTGGGGAGGGAACTCATCTTT.

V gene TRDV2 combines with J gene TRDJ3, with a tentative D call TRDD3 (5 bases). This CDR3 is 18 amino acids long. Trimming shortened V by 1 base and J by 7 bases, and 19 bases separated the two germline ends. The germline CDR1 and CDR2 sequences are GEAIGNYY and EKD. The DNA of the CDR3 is TGTGCCTGTGACACAATAATGTTCTGGGACAAAGACACCCGACAGATGTTTTTC. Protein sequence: CACDTIMFWDKDTRQMFF.

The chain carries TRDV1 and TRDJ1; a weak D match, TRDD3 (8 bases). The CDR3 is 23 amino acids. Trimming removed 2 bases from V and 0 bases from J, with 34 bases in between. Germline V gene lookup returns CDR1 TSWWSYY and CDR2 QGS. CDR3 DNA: TGTGCTCTTGGGGAAAGGTTCCTACCGCCTGGGGGACCCCATCTCCGGTACACCGATAAACTCATCTTT. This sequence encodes CALGERFLPPGGPHLRYTDKLIF.

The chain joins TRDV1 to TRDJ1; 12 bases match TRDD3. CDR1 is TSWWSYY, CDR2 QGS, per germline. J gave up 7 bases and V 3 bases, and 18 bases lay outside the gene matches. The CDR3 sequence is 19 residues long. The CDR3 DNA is TGTGCTCTTGGGGACGGTGAAAACTGGGGGATACTCCAAGGCGGTAAACTCATCTTT. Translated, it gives CALGDGENWGILQGGKLIF.

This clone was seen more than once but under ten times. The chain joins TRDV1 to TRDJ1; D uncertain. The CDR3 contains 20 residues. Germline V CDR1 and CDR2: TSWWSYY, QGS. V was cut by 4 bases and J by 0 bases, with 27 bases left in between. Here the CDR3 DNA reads TGTGCTCTTGGGGCCGCATCTCGGCGGAGGCTGCAGGGGTACACCGATAAACTCATCTTT. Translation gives CALGAASRRRLQGYTDKLIF.

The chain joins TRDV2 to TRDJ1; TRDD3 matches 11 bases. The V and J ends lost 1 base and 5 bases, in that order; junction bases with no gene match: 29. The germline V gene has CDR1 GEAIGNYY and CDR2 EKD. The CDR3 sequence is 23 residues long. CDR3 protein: CACDTRSSYAELLGDIRRDKLIF. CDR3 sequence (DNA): TGTGCCTGTGACACGAGATCCTCCTACGCGGAACTACTGGGGGATATACGGCGTGATAAACTCATCTTT.

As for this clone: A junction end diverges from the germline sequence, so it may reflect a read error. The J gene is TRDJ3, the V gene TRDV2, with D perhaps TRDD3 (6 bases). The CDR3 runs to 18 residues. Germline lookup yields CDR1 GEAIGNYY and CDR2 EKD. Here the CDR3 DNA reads TGTGCCTGTGACACCTTTACCCGAAGCTCCTGGGGCACCCGACAGATGTTTTTC. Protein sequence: CACDTFTRSSWGTRQMFF.

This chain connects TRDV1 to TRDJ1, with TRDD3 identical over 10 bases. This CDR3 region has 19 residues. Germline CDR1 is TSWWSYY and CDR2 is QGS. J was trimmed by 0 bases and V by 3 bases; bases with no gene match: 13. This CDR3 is CALGEPPEGDTQYTDKLIF. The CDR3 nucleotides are TGTGCTCTTGGGGAGCCCCCCGAGGGGGATACGCAGTACACCGATAAACTCATCTTT.

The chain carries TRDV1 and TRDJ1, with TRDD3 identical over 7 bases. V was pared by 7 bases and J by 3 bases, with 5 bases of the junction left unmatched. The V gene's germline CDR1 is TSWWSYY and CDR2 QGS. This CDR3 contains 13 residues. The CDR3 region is CALVGGYADKLIF. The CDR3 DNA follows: TGTGCTCTTGTTGGTGGATACGCCGATAAACTCATCTTT.

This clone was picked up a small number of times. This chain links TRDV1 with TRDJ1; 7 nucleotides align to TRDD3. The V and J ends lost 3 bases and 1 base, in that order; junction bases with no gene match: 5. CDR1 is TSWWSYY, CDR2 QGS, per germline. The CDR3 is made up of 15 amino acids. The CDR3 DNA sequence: TGTGCTCTTGGGGACCCGCGGATACGCACCGATAAACTCATCTTT. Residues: CALGDPRIRTDKLIF.

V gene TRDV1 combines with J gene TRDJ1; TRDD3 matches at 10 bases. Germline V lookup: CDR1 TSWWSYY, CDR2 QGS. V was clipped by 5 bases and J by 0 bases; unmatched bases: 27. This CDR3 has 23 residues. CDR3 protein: CALGPLYPRMYWGIRPYTDKLIF. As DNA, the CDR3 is TGTGCTCTTGGGCCCCTCTATCCTAGGATGTACTGGGGGATCCGCCCGTACACCGATAAACTCATCTTT.

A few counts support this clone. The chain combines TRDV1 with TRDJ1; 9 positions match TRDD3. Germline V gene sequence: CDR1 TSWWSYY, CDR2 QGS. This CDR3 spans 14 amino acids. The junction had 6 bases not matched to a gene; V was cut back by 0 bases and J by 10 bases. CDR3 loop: CALGELVGDRRLIF. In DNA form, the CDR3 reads TGTGCTCTTGGGGAACTGGTGGGGGATAGGAGACTCATCTTT.

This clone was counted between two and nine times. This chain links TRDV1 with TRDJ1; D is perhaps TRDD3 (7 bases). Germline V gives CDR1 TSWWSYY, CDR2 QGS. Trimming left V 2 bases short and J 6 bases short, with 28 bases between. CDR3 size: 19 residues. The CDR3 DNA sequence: TGTGCTCTTGGGGAAAGCCCCATCCTACGACACTGGGGCCGTAATAAACTCATCTTT. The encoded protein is CALGESPILRHWGRNKLIF.

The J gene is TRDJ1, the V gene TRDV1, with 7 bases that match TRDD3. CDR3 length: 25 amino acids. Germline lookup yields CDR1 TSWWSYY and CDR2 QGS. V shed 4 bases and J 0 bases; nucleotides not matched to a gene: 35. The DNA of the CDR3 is TGTGCTCTTGGGGGCCGAAAACCCCCCTTTGGGACTACGGAGGGATACACCCCATACACCGATAAACTCATCTTT. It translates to CALGGRKPPFGTTEGYTPYTDKLIF.

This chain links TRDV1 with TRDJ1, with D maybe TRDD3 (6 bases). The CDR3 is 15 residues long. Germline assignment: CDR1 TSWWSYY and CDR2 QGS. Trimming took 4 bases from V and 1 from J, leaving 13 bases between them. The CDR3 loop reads CALGGRYGVTDKLIF. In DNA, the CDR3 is TGTGCTCTTGGGGGTCGATACGGGGTCACCGATAAACTCATCTTT.

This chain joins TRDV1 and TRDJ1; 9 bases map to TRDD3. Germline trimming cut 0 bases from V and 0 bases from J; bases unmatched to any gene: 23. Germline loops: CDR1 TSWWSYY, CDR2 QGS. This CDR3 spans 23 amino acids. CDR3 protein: CALGELNALLAYWGTGYTDKLIF. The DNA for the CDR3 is TGTGCTCTTGGGGAACTGAACGCCTTGCTCGCATACTGGGGGACGGGGTACACCGATAAACTCATCTTT.

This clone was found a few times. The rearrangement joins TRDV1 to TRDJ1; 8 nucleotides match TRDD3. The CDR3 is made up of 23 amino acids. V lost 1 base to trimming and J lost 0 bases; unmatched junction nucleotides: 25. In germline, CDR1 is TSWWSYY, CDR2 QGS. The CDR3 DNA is TGTGCTCTTGGGGAACATAAAATCATCAGTACTGGGGGCCCCCGGGCGTACACCGATAAACTCATCTTT. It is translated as CALGEHKIISTGGPRAYTDKLIF.

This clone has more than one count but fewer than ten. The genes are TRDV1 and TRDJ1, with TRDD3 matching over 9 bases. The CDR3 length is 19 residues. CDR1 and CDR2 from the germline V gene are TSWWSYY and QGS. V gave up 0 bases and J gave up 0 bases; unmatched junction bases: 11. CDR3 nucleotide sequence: TGTGCTCTTGGGGAACTATATACTGGGGGACGATCCAACACCGATAAACTCATCTTT. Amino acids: CALGELYTGGRSNTDKLIF.

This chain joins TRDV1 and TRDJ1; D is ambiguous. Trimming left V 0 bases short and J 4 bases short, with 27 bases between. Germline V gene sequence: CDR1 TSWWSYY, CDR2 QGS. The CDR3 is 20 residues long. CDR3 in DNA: TGTGCTCTTGGGGAACTAGGGCATTTTTCGATCACTGTACTCATCGATAAACTCATCTTT. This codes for CALGELGHFSITVLIDKLIF.

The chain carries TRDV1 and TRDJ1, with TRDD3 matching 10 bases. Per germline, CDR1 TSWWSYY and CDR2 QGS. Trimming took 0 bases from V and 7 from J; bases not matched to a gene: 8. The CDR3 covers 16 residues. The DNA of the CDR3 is TGTGCTCTTGGGGAACTCAATACTGGGGGATCGGCTAAACTCATCTTT. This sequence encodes CALGELNTGGSAKLIF.

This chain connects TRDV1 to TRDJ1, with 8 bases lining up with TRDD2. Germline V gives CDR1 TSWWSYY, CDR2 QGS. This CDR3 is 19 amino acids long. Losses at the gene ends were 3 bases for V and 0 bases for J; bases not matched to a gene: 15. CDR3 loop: CALGDPLPTSTGYTDKLIF. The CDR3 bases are TGTGCTCTTGGGGACCCTCTTCCTACGTCAACTGGGTACACCGATAAACTCATCTTT.